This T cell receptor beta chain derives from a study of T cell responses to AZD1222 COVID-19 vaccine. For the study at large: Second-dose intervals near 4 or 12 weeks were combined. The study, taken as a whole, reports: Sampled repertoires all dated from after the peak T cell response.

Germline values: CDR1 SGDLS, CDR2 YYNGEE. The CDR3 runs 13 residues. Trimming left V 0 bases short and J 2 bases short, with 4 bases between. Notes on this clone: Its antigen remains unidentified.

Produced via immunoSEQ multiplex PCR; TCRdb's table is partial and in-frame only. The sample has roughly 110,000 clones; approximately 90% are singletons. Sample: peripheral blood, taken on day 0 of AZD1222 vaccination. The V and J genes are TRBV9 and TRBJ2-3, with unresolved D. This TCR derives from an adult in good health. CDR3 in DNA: TGTGCCAGCAGCGTAGGGTTCACAGATACGCAGTATTTT. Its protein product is CASSVGFTDTQYF. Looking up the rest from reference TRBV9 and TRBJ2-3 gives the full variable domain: DSGVTQTPKHLITATGQRVTLRCSPRSGDLSVYWYQQSLDQGLQFLIQYYNGEERAKGNILERFSAQQFPDLHSELNLSSLELGDSALYFCASSVGFTDTQYFGPGTRLTVL.